This T cell receptor (beta chain) was recorded in a study of Tregs in tolerant kidney transplant recipients. This CDR3 has 14 amino acids. Germline V lookup: CDR1 SNHLY, CDR2 FYNNEI. V dropped 3 bases and J dropped 5 bases, with 11 bases sitting between them. Generated by immunoSEQ multiplex PCR, the TCRdb table keeps only in-frame clones and is missing some. This sample has some 250,000 clones, with approximately 84% found just once. The sequencing input was CD4+ T cells from blood. The chain has TRBV2 and TRBJ2-1; maybe TRBD2 (6 bases). This TCR came from a human donor in good health. CDR3 region: CASSDGDFDNEQFF. The CDR3 coding sequence is TGTGCCAGCAGTGATGGGGACTTTGACAATGAGCAGTTCTTC.